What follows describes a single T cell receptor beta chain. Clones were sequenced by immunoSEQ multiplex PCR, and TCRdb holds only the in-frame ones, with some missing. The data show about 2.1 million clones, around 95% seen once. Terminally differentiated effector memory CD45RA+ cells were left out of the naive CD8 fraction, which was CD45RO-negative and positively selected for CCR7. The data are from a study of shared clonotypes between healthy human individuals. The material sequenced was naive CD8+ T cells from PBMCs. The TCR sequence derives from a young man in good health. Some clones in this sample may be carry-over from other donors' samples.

CDR3 loop: CASSHSSGVDGLAGGRGYNEQFF. The CDR3 coding sequence is TGTGCCAGCAGCCATTCATCCGGGGTTGACGGACTAGCGGGAGGGCGAGGGTACAATGAGCAGTTCTTC. The chain uses TRBV9 and TRBJ2-1; 15 bases line up with TRBD2. Germline-derived CDR1 and CDR2 are SGDLS and YYNGEE. CDR3 length equals 23 residues. The junction had 24 bases not matched to a gene; V was cut back by 4 bases and J by 4 bases.